These T cell receptor beta chains were read from a single sample in a study of blood T cell repertoires in COVID-19. This table comes from immunoSEQ multiplex PCR, and its TCRdb copy is limited to in-frame clones, with some not included. The table shows 62,000 or so clones, with more than 75% occurring only once. The specimen sequenced was peripheral blood. The receptor source for this set is a man aged 60 to 69 with COVID-19, enrolled during active disease. CDR3s include the opening cysteine and the closing phenylalanine or tryptophan. The D gene is left open where the match is weak. Not every row has a clone size; where given, it reads once, few, many or a size class.

>TRBJ1-6|NA|TRBV6-5|TRBD1
TGTGCCAGCAGTTACTATAGGGGGCCAATGAATTCACCCCTCCACTTT
CASSYYRGPMNSPLHF
>TRBJ1-2|once|TRBV6-6|TRBD1
TGTGCCAGCAGTTTGGCAGGGGGTAGCTATGGCTACACCTTC
CASSLAGGSYGYTF
>TRBJ1-2|NA|TRBV29-1|TRBD1
TGCAGCGTTGCCGCAGAGTTCGTCAGGGGGGAGAAAGATGGCTACACCTTC
CSVAAEFVRGEKDGYTF
>TRBJ2-1|NA|TRBV7-9|TRBD2
TGTGCCAGCAGCCAGGGACTAGCGGGGGAACTGATTTACAATGAGCAGTTCTTC
CASSQGLAGELIYNEQFF
>TRBJ1-5|NA|TRBV2|NA
TGTGCCAGCAGTGAAGATTCACAGCCCCAGCATTTT
CASSEDSQPQHF
>TRBJ1-5|NA|TRBV7-9|NA
TGTGCCAGCAGCTTAGACCGGGACACTTATAGCAATCAGCCCCAGCATTTT
CASSLDRDTYSNQPQHF
>TRBJ2-1|few|TRBV15|TRBD1
TGTGCCACCAGCATAAACAGGGGTAATGAGCAGTTCTTC
CATSINRGNEQFF
>TRBJ2-7|few|TRBV4-1|TRBD2
TGCGCCAGCAGCCAAGTTGCACTAGCGGAACTATTTCCCTCCTACGAGCAGTACTTC
CASSQVALAELFPSYEQYF
>TRBJ2-5|NA|TRBV9|TRBD2
TGTGCCAGCAGCATCGGGACTAGCGGGAGCCGGGAGACCCAGTACTTC
CASSIGTSGSRETQYF
>TRBJ1-1|NA|TRBV5-1|NA
TGCGCCAGCAGCTTGTATCTAAGATCGAACACTGAAGCTTTCTTT
CASSLYLRSNTEAFF
>TRBJ1-2|NA|TRBV5-1|NA
TGCGCCAGCAGCTCAGACCGGGACATCGCTAACTATGGCTACACCTTC
CASSSDRDIANYGYTF
>TRBJ2-2|NA|TRBV19|TRBD2
TGTGCCAGTAGTATGGTAGCGGGAGGCACCGGGGAGCTGTTTTTT
CASSMVAGGTGELFF
>TRBJ2-3|NA|TRBV9|NA
TGTGCCAGCAGCGTAGAAGGGAGGTTCGCAGATACGCAGTATTTT
CASSVEGRFADTQYF
>TRBJ2-7|NA|TRBV7-3|NA
TGTGCCAGCAGCTTAACGCCAGGGGACCCCTACGAGCAGTACTTC
CASSLTPGDPYEQYF
>TRBJ1-4|NA|TRBV6-5|TRBD1
TGTGCCAGCAGTTACGCGGGACAGTCAAATGAAAAACTGTTTTTT
CASSYAGQSNEKLFF
>TRBJ2-3|NA|TRBV5-4|TRBD2
TGTGCCAGCAGCCCCGGGACTAGCGGGATTACGCAGTATTTT
CASSPGTSGITQYF
>TRBJ2-3|once|TRBV11-3|TRBD2
TGTGCCAGCAGAGGACTAGCGGGGAGCACAGATACGCAGTATTTT
CASRGLAGSTDTQYF
>TRBJ1-1|NA|TRBV6-5|NA
TGTGCCAGCAGTCCCAGGGCGCAGAACACTGAAGCTTTCTTT
CASSPRAQNTEAFF
>TRBJ2-7|NA|TRBV7-3|TRBD1
TGTGCCAGCAGCTTGGCCGGGACAGGGCCCTACGAGCAGTACTTC
CASSLAGTGPYEQYF
>TRBJ1-1|NA|TRBV5-6|TRBD1
TGTGCCAGCAGCATGACAGGGGGCGATGAAGCTTTCTTT
CASSMTGGDEAFF
>TRBJ1-2|NA|TRBV12-3/TRBV12-4|TRBD1
TGTGCCAGCAGGGGCAGGGGGGGCTACACCTTC
CASRGRGGYTF
>TRBJ1-4|NA|TRBV15|TRBD1
TGTGCCACCAGCAGGGACAGGGCAACTAATGAAAAACTGTTTTTT
CATSRDRATNEKLFF
>TRBJ2-7|NA|TRBV5-5|TRBD1
TGTGCCAGCAGGTGGGGACAGGCAAGCTCCTACGAGCAGTACTTC
CASRWGQASSYEQYF
>TRBJ2-3|NA|TRBV9|NA
TGTGCCAGCAGCGTATCTGCCCAGGTAGCGGATACGCAGTATTTT
CASSVSAQVADTQYF
>TRBJ2-5|once|TRBV6-5|NA
TGTGCCAGCAGGGGGGCAGAAGAGACCCAGTACTTC
CASRGAEETQYF
>TRBJ2-2|NA|TRBV2|NA
TGTGCCAGCAGTACAGGCACCGGGGAGCTGTTTTTT
CASSTGTGELFF
>TRBJ2-7|NA|TRBV5-1|NA
TGCGCCAGCAGCTACTTACAGTCGGTACAGGAGCAGTACTTC
CASSYLQSVQEQYF